This TCR beta chain was sequenced for a study of CD8+CD57+ T cells in acquired aplastic anemia. CDR3 and TCR beta VDJ profiling relied on genomic DNA as the template. TCRdb re-derived calls from the reads in MiXCR, one entry per CDR3 protein. The table has 150,000 to 180,000 distinct CDR3 sequences, about 52% seen once. Comments on this clonotype: At one of its ends the junction is not consistent with the germline gene, which may arise from a read error.

CDR1 and CDR2 (germline): LGHNA, YNFKEQ. CDR3 length: 14 amino acids. Patients included in sequencing had previously demonstrated CD8+CD57+ cell expansion by flow cytometry. The chain recombines TRBV4-2 with TRBJ2-7; 8 nucleotides line up with TRBD1. Material for sequencing was sorted CD4+, CD8+, or CD8+CD57+ T cells (not recorded which) from PBMCs. The origin of this receptor is a human donor with aplastic anemia. The CDR3 DNA reads TGTGCCAGCAGCCAAGAACAGGGGGGCTACGATCAGTACTTC. It yields the protein CASSQEQGGYDQYF.